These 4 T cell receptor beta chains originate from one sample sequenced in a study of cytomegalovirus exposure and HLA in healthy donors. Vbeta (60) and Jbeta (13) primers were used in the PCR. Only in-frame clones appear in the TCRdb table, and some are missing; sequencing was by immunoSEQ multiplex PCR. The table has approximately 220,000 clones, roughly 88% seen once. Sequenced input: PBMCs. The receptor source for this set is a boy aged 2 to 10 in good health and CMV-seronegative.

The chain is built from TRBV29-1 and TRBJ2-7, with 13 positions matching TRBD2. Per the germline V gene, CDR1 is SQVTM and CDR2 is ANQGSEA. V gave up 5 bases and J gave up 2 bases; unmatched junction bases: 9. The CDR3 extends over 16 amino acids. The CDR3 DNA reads TGCAGCGTTCCCGGGACTAGCGGGGCCGACCCCTACGAGCAGTACTTC. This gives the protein CSVPGTSGADPYEQYF.

The CDR3 reads CSVVGLAGRETQYF. The DNA of the CDR3 is TGCAGCGTTGTGGGGCTAGCGGGGAGAGAGACCCAGTACTTC. This chain links TRBV29-1 with TRBJ2-5; 9 positions match TRBD2. The germline V gene encodes CDR1 SQVTM and CDR2 ANQGSEA. The length of the CDR3 is 14 residues. Trimming cost V 4 bases and J 4 bases; bases outside gene matches: 7.

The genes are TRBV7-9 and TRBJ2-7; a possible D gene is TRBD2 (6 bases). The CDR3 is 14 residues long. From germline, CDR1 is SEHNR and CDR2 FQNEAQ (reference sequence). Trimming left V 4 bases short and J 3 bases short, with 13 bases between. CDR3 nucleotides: TGTGCCAGCAGCTCAGGACTATCTTACTACGAGCAGTACTTC. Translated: CASSSGLSYYEQYF.

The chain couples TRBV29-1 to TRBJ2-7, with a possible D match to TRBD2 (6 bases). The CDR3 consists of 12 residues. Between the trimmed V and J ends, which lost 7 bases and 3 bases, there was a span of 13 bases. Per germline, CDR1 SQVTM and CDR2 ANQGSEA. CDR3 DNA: TGCAGCGGGAGGGACGAAAACTACGAGCAGTACTTC. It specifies CSGRDENYEQYF.